What follows are 30 T cell receptor beta chains derived from one specimen sequenced in a study of CD8 T cells in ankylosing spondylitis. In TCRdb, the 5' RACE reads were re-called with MiXCR into one record per CDR3 protein. This table has under 200,000 distinct CDR3 sequences, 11% appearing once. Sequencing used blood, either unsorted or a sorted T cell fraction (not recorded which). These receptors came from a male donor with ankylosing spondylitis or in good health (not recorded which).

This clonotype has just a few counts. This chain links TRBV5-6 with TRBJ2-3; tentative D call: TRBD2 (6 bases). Germline CDR1 is SGHDT and CDR2 is YYEEEE. The CDR3 length is 15 residues. Trimming took 2 bases from V and 6 from J, leaving 16 bases between them. The CDR3 DNA reads TGTGCCAGCAGCTTTAAGGGAGGAGTTCCCGATACGCAGTATTTT. Translation: CASSFKGGVPDTQYF.

This clonotype turned up a few times. The rearrangement uses TRBV20-1 and TRBJ2-3; TRBD2 matches at 10 bases. V shed 5 bases and J 5 bases; nucleotides not matched to a gene: 7. The CDR3 has 14 residues. Germline-derived CDR1 and CDR2 are DFQATT and SNEGSKA (reference sequence). CDR3 protein: CSAASGGSGDTQYF. CDR3 DNA sequence: TGCAGTGCTGCTAGCGGGGGTTCAGGAGATACGCAGTATTTT.

This chain uses TRBV7-2 with TRBJ2-5, with D maybe TRBD2 (6 bases). CDR1 SGHTA and CDR2 FQGNSA come from the germline V gene. The length of the CDR3 is 16 residues. Between the trimmed V and J ends, which lost 2 bases and 1 base, there was a span of 14 bases. The CDR3 nucleotides are TGTGCCAGCAGCTTATTCGCAGGAGGGATCCAAGAGACCCAGTACTTC. Its protein is CASSLFAGGIQETQYF.

The V gene is TRBV12-3 or TRBV12-4, the J gene TRBJ2-7; TRBD1 aligns across 10 bases. The CDR3 is 15 residues long. Trimming cost V 3 bases and J 4 bases; bases outside gene matches: 6. The CDR3 DNA reads TGTGCCAGCAGTTTCCCCGGGACAGGGGCTTACGAGCAGTACTTC. Amino acid sequence: CASSFPGTGAYEQYF.

This clonotype showed up many times. The chain joins TRBV28 to TRBJ2-7; maybe TRBD1 (5 bases). The germline V gene has CDR1 MDHEN and CDR2 SYDVKM. V lost 8 bases to trimming and J lost 2 bases, with 16 bases between them. The CDR3 has 14 residues. CDR3 residues: CASQGPRAAYEQYF. Here the CDR3 DNA reads TGTGCCAGCCAGGGCCCCCGAGCTGCCTACGAGCAGTACTTC.

In its sample, this clonotype was seen many times. The gene calls are TRBV20-1 and TRBJ2-5; D is unresolved. CDR3 length: 16 amino acids. Germline V gene sequence: CDR1 DFQATT, CDR2 SNEGSKA (reference sequence). Between the trimmed V and J ends, which lost 0 bases and 2 bases, there was a span of 16 bases. The CDR3 region has the DNA TGCAGTGCTAGAGATCTGGTCGGCAGAAAACAAGAGACCCAGTACTTC. Protein: CSARDLVGRKQETQYF.

About this clonotype itself: A read error may explain this, as a much larger clone is one base away. The chain recombines TRBV6-5 with TRBJ1-1; 8 nucleotides agree with TRBD1. Looked up from germline, CDR1 is MNHEY and CDR2 is SVGAGI. The CDR3 contains 12 residues. V was clipped by 7 bases and J by 8 bases; unmatched bases: 6. The CDR3 coding sequence is TGTGCCAGCACTTCTCAGGGGGCGGAAGCTTTCTTT. Residues: CASTSQGAEAFF.

This clonotype was recorded a few times. One junction end disagrees with the germline gene, perhaps due to a read error. The chain carries TRBV3-1 and TRBJ1-6, with no clear D. The CDR3 loop spans 14 amino acids. Germline CDR1 LGHDT, CDR2 YNNKEL (reference sequence). For the CDR3, the DNA is TGTGCCAGCACCCAACAAGAAGGTGGTTCACCCCTCCACTTT. This encodes CASTQQEGGSPLHF.

This clonotype was found a few times. This chain links TRBV6-5 with TRBJ2-7; the D call may be TRBD1 or TRBD2 (5 bases each). Germline loops: CDR1 MNHEY, CDR2 SVGAGI. The CDR3 sequence is 15 residues long. V shed 2 bases and J shed 5 bases, with 16 bases lying between them. CDR3 sequence reads: CASSYTGTAADEQYF. For the CDR3, the DNA is TGTGCCAGCAGTTACACCGGGACCGCCGCGGACGAGCAGTACTTC.

The V gene is TRBV5-1, the J gene TRBJ2-1; possibly TRBD1 for D (6 bases). Germline V gene lookup returns CDR1 SGHRS and CDR2 YFSETQ. CDR3 length equals 14 residues. V lost 3 bases, J lost 0 bases, and 7 bases lay in between. CDR3 sequence: CASSWTASYNEQFF. In DNA, the CDR3 is TGCGCCAGCAGCTGGACAGCCTCCTACAATGAGCAGTTCTTC.

This clonotype was found many times. V usage is TRBV29-1 and J usage is TRBJ1-2; D perhaps matches TRBD1 (6 bases). Trimming cost V 4 bases and J 2 bases, with 20 bases left between them. From germline, CDR1 is SQVTM and CDR2 ANQGSEA. The CDR3 totals 16 residues. The CDR3 DNA reads TGCAGCGTTGTGGCAGGGGACAACCCTAACAACTATGGCTACACCTTC. This encodes CSVVAGDNPNNYGYTF.

The CDR3: CASSQTGTGNTEAFF. The CDR3 DNA reads TGTGCCAGCAGCCAGACCGGGACAGGAAACACTGAAGCTTTCTTT. The V call is TRBV11-2, the J call TRBJ1-1; TRBD1 matches at 8 bases. Germline CDR1 is SGHAT and CDR2 is FQNNGV. This CDR3 is 15 amino acids long. Losses at the gene ends were 5 bases for V and 2 bases for J; bases not matched to a gene: 7. Full variable domain (outside the CDR3, taken from reference TRBV11-2 and TRBJ1-1): EAGVAQSPRYKIIEKRQSVAFWCNPISGHATLYWYQQILGQGPKLLIQFQNNGVVDDSQLPKDRFSAERLKGVDSTLKIQPAKLEDSAVYLCASSQTGTGNTEAFFGQGTRLTVV.

The sample holds many counts of this clonotype. V is TRBV12-3 or TRBV12-4 and J is TRBJ2-3, with unresolved D. This CDR3 has 11 residues. The germline V and J ends were trimmed by 6 bases and 6 bases, with 7 bases remaining between them. CDR3 sequence (DNA): TGTGCCAGCAGCCGAAGGGATACGCAGTATTTT. Protein sequence: CASSRRDTQYF.

This clonotype was counted many times. The chain is built from TRBV11-2 and TRBJ2-7, with D perhaps matching TRBD1 (5 bases). Germline values: CDR1 SGHAT, CDR2 FQNNGV. The ends were cut back, 4 bases at V and 3 bases at J, with 16 bases in the middle. This CDR3 has 15 residues. DNA for the CDR3: TGTGCCAGCAGCTCACTCAGGGTAATAGGCTACGAGCAGTACTTC. Translated: CASSSLRVIGYEQYF.

This clonotype was detected many times. The chain couples TRBV7-8 to TRBJ1-5; 11 nucleotides line up with TRBD1. CDR1 and CDR2 from the germline V gene are SGHVS and FQNEAQ. V trimming: 5 bases; J trimming: 1 base; junction bases outside the gene matches: 4. CDR3 length: 16 amino acids. For the CDR3, the DNA is TGTGCCAGCAGCCGGACAGGGGGCGCGAGCAATCAGCCCCAGCATTTT. It is translated as CASSRTGGASNQPQHF.

Note on this clonotype: Just one base apart from a much larger clone, this may be a read error. The CDR3 nucleotides are TGTGCCACCAGTTTAGGAGTAGGGCTAAGGAGATACGAGCAGTACTTC. Translating it yields CATSLGVGLRRYEQYF. This chain uses TRBV12-3 or TRBV12-4 with TRBJ2-7; D not resolved. The CDR3 totals 16 residues.

This clonotype was picked up many times. The chain carries TRBV5-1 and TRBJ1-2; no firm D call. V lost 0 bases and J 7 bases, leaving 13 bases between the germline ends. There are 14 residues in the CDR3. Germline loops: CDR1 SGHRS, CDR2 YFSETQ. The DNA for the CDR3 is TGCGCCAGCAGCTTGGCCTTCGGAGGAACTGGCTACACCTTC. This gives the protein CASSLAFGGTGYTF.

The chain has TRBV7-9 and TRBJ2-2; weak D call: TRBD1 (6 bases). Germline-derived CDR1 and CDR2 are SEHNR and FQNEAQ (reference sequence). This CDR3 spans 16 amino acids. V dropped 1 base and J dropped 6 bases, with 15 bases sitting between them. The DNA for the CDR3 is TGTGCCAGCAGCTTAGGTGGCAGGGGTGATCCCGGGGAGCTGTTTTTT. It encodes CASSLGGRGDPGELFF.

This clonotype appeared many times. The genes are TRBV4-1 and TRBJ2-3; D unclear. Between the trimmed V and J ends, which lost 2 bases and 1 base, there was a span of 16 bases. The germline V gene encodes CDR1 MGHRA and CDR2 YSYEKL. The CDR3 contains 17 residues. The CDR3 spells CASSQPTAFSGTDTQYF. CDR3 DNA: TGCGCCAGCAGCCAACCTACGGCCTTCTCGGGCACAGATACGCAGTATTTT.

This clonotype was recorded many times. The rearrangement links TRBV20-1 to TRBJ2-7, with 7 positions matching TRBD1. Unmatched junction bases numbered 7, after V lost 6 bases and J lost 2 bases. This CDR3 has 13 residues. Germline V gene data show CDR1 as DFQATT and CDR2 as SNEGSKA (reference sequence). CDR3 nucleotides: TGCAGTGCCTCCGGGACAGAACCCTACGAGCAGTACTTC. Protein product: CSASGTEPYEQYF.

This clonotype was found a few times. V is TRBV5-6 and J is TRBJ2-1, with 9 bases that match TRBD1. This CDR3 contains 15 residues. CDR1 is SGHDT and CDR2 is YYEEEE in the germline V gene. J lost 3 bases, V lost 2 bases, and 3 bases had no gene match. CDR3 protein: CASSFGQGLYNEQFF. In DNA form, the CDR3 reads TGTGCCAGCAGCTTTGGACAGGGGCTCTACAATGAGCAGTTCTTC.

Of note for this clonotype: A read error is possible here, since a much larger clone lies one base away. The chain employs TRBV6-1 and TRBJ2-2, with a weak D call TRBD1 (6 bases). The CDR3 has 13 amino acids. CDR1 and CDR2 (germline): MNHNS, SASEGT. In DNA form, the CDR3 reads TGTACCAGCACCGTACAGGGTTTCGGGGAGCTGTTTTTT. This gives the protein CTSTVQGFGELFF.

The rearrangement links TRBV3-1 to TRBJ2-1; 11 positions agree with TRBD2. The germline CDR1 and CDR2 sequences are LGHDT and YNNKEL (reference sequence). Trimming removed 6 bases from V and 4 bases from J; junction bases left unmatched: 8. This CDR3 is built from 16 residues. The CDR3 here is CASRASGRLGYNEQFF. CDR3 nucleotides: TGTGCCAGCAGAGCTAGCGGGAGGTTGGGGTACAATGAGCAGTTCTTC.

This clonotype was counted many times. This chain connects TRBV2 to TRBJ2-5, with D perhaps matching TRBD2 (5 bases). V was shortened by 4 bases and J by 8 bases, with 14 bases between the two germline ends. The germline gives CDR1 SNHLY, CDR2 FYNNEI. The CDR3 is 13 amino acids. CDR3 DNA sequence: TGTGCCAGCAGTGTGGGGAGAGAACGAACCCAGTACTTC. Amino acid sequence: CASSVGRERTQYF. The full variable domain, completed using reference TRBV2 and TRBJ2-5, is EPEVTQTPSHQVTQMGQEVILRCVPISNHLYFYWYRQILGQKVEFLVSFYNNEISEKSEIFDDQFSVERPDGSNFTLKIRSTKLEDSAMYFCASSVGRERTQYFGPGTRLLVL.

This clonotype was seen many times. This sequence joins TRBV5-1 and TRBJ2-2, with a possible D match to TRBD2 (5 bases). V was shortened by 7 bases and J by 1 base, with 20 bases between the two germline ends. CDR3 size: 17 residues. The germline V gene has CDR1 SGHRS and CDR2 YFSETQ. The CDR3 reads CASLDERRGRNTGELFF. CDR3 sequence (DNA): TGCGCCAGCCTGGACGAGCGGAGAGGAAGGAACACCGGGGAGCTGTTTTTT. The complete variable domain, with remaining parts taken from reference TRBV5-1 and TRBJ2-2, reads KAGVTQTPRYLIKTRGQQVTLSCSPISGHRSVSWYQQTPGQGLQFLFEYFSETQRNKGNFPGRFSGRQFSNSRSEMNVSTLELGDSALYLCASLDERRGRNTGELFFGEGSRLTVL.

This clonotype appeared many times. The chain links TRBV3-1 to TRBJ2-5; D tentatively fits TRBD1 or TRBD2 (5 bases each). This CDR3 comprises 14 residues. The germline V gene encodes CDR1 LGHDT and CDR2 YNNKEL (reference sequence). Trimming took off 1 base at V and 3 bases at J, with 9 bases between the two ends. CDR3 sequence (DNA): TGTGCCAGCAGCCAAGCTAGCAGGGAAGAGACCCAGTACTTC. It is translated as CASSQASREETQYF.

The chain combines TRBV20-1 with TRBJ1-6, with 8 bases matching TRBD1. The CDR3 spans 16 residues. Germline V gives CDR1 DFQATT, CDR2 SNEGSKA (reference sequence). CDR3: CSLGTGASRPDSPLHF. The CDR3 region has the DNA TGCAGCCTGGGGACAGGTGCTTCTAGACCCGATTCACCCCTCCACTTT.

In this sample, this clonotype turned up a few times. This chain uses TRBV5-5 with TRBJ1-1; D possibly corresponds to TRBD1 (5 bases). This CDR3 is built from 17 residues. Trimming stripped 0 bases from V and 1 base from J, with 16 bases between. Germline V CDR1 and CDR2: SGHKS, YYEKEE (reference sequence). The CDR3 is CASSLVPGGSGNTEAFF. The CDR3 DNA reads TGTGCCAGCAGCTTGGTCCCCGGGGGAAGTGGGAACACTGAAGCTTTCTTT.

This clonotype was observed a handful of times. V and J are TRBV11-2 and TRBJ1-1; D unresolved. The CDR3 is 13 residues long. V lost 1 base and J lost 7, with 10 bases in between. Per the germline V gene, CDR1 is SGHAT and CDR2 is FQNNGV. CDR3 coding DNA: TGTGCCAGCAGCTTAGTTGCCGGGTTTGAAGCTTTCTTT. Its translation is CASSLVAGFEAFF.

This clonotype was counted only a few times. This chain uses TRBV5-1 with TRBJ2-7; weak D call: TRBD1 (6 bases). Germline CDR1 is SGHRS and CDR2 is YFSETQ. The CDR3 length is 15 residues. Trimming removed 2 bases at V and 3 bases at J, with 15 bases between. The CDR3, as DNA: TGCGCCAGCAGCTTAGGGACACTCCCTCTCTACGAGCAGTACTTC. Protein: CASSLGTLPLYEQYF.